This T cell receptor (beta chain) is drawn from a study of blood T cell repertoires in COVID-19. Study-level background: Samples came from the United States, Italy and Spain, spanning acute and convalescent COVID-19. In each case, the material was cDNA or gDNA derived from T cells, B-cell-depleted T cells, or PBMCs.

Original processing methods: Quantification of nucleated cells was approximated via reference gene primer amplification. Method: immunoSEQ multiplex PCR; TCRdb's copy keeps in-frame clones and lacks some. Clonal size and the V and J genes are those of that table, whereas D and trimming came from the DNA. The sample shows about 210,000 clones, 84% of them seen only once. Enrolled during active infection, Seattle patients were then followed longitudinally. This CDR3 is built from 17 residues. Germline V gives CDR1 SGHAT, CDR2 FQNNGV. Between the trimmed V and J ends, which lost 1 base and 8 bases, there was a span of 23 bases.

The chain is built from TRBV11-2 and TRBJ1-2; the D is unclear. The sequence came from a woman of 80 years or more with COVID-19, enrolled during active disease. Specimen: peripheral blood. CDR3 bases: TGTGCCAGCAGCTTAGGATCGGGAGGCAGCCCTAATGCGGGCTACACCTTC. This codes for CASSLGSGGSPNAGYTF.